A single sample gave rise to the 25 T cell receptor beta chains below, sequenced in a study of T cells after yellow fever vaccination. TCRdb re-derived calls from the 5' RACE reads in MiXCR, one entry per CDR3 protein. This sample has under 550,000 distinct CDR3 sequences; 21% occur once, and the top ten carry roughly a sixth. The sample here was PBMCs, taken approximately 20 days after the first yellow fever vaccination. The receptor source for this set is a man younger than 35 who received the YFV17D yellow fever vaccine.

The chain carries TRBV3-1 and TRBJ2-5; 9 bases agree with TRBD1. There are 15 residues in the CDR3. Unmatched junction bases numbered 11, after V lost 11 bases and J lost 1 base. Germline CDR1 is LGHDT and CDR2 is YNNKEL (reference sequence). The CDR3 nucleotides are TGTGCCTCCTGCCTCGGACAGGGGCCCCAAGAGACCCAGTACTTC. Protein: CASCLGQGPQETQYF.

The gene calls are TRBV12-3 or TRBV12-4 and TRBJ1-2; TRBD1 is a possible D gene (5 bases). This CDR3 contains 13 residues. V was clipped by 5 bases and J by 6 bases, with 13 bases between them. Here the CDR3 DNA reads TGTGCCAGCAGTCGGGACCACTGGGATGGCTACACCTTC. It codes for CASSRDHWDGYTF.

The chain links TRBV28 to TRBJ2-3; D gene uncertain. CDR1 and CDR2 (germline): MDHEN, SYDVKM. Trimming took off 6 bases at V and 0 bases at J, with 13 bases between the two ends. The CDR3 runs 15 residues. DNA for the CDR3: TGTGCCAGCAGGCCCGGTAGTCATAGCACAGATACGCAGTATTTT. It translates to CASRPGSHSTDTQYF. The full variable domain, its missing parts supplied by reference TRBV28 and TRBJ2-3, is DVKVTQSSRYLVKRTGEKVFLECVQDMDHENMFWYRQDPGLGLRLIYFSYDVKMKEKGDIPEGYSVSREKKERFSLILESASTNQTSMYLCASRPGSHSTDTQYFGPGTRLTVL.

In this sample, this clonotype turned up a few times. The V gene is TRBV28, the J gene TRBJ1-1; 8 bases are shared with TRBD1. This CDR3 has 14 residues. CDR1 and CDR2 from the germline V gene are MDHEN and SYDVKM. V was clipped by 6 bases and J by 2 bases; unmatched bases: 5. The CDR3 DNA sequence: TGTGCCAGCAGGCAGGGGGCCTTTAACACTGAAGCTTTCTTT. Its translation is CASRQGAFNTEAFF.

The rearrangement links TRBV20-1 to TRBJ2-2; D perhaps matches TRBD1 (6 bases). Trimming stripped 3 bases from V and 3 bases from J, with 14 bases between. CDR1 is DFQATT and CDR2 is SNEGSKA in the germline V gene (reference sequence). The CDR3 loop spans 15 amino acids. The CDR3, as DNA: TGCAGTGCTAGCGTCCCAGGGGATCACACCGGGGAGCTGTTTTTT. Translated: CSASVPGDHTGELFF.

V gene TRBV5-4 combines with J gene TRBJ2-1; 10 positions match TRBD2. This CDR3 comprises 14 residues. V was clipped by 4 bases and J by 7 bases; unmatched bases: 5. Germline lookup yields CDR1 SGHNT and CDR2 YYREEE (reference sequence). The CDR3 DNA follows: TGTGCCAGCAGCCGGACTAGCGGCGAAAATGAGCAGTTCTTC. It yields the protein CASSRTSGENEQFF.

The V and J genes are TRBV5-4 and TRBJ2-1; weak D call: TRBD2 (5 bases). Trimming stripped 3 bases from V and 6 bases from J, with 13 bases between. CDR1 and CDR2 (germline): SGHNT, YYREEE (reference sequence). The CDR3 is 14 amino acids. CDR3 amino acids: CASSSRTLSNEQFF. Here the CDR3 DNA reads TGTGCCAGCAGCTCTCGGACTCTTTCCAATGAGCAGTTCTTC. Using reference TRBV5-4 and TRBJ2-1 for the parts outside the CDR3, the full variable domain is ETGVTQSPTHLIKTRGQQVTLRCSSQSGHNTVSWYQQALGQGPQFIFQYYREEENGRGNFPPRFSGLQFPNYSSELNVNALELDDSALYLCASSSRTLSNEQFFGPGTRLTVL.

This clonotype was counted only a few times. The chain carries TRBV7-9 and TRBJ2-5; D not certain. V lost 5 bases and J 5 bases, leaving 15 bases between the germline ends. Germline V gene lookup returns CDR1 SEHNR and CDR2 FQNEAQ (reference sequence). The length of the CDR3 is 14 residues. The CDR3 loop reads CASSERSGSETQYF. The CDR3 nucleotides read TGTGCCAGCAGCGAGAGGAGTGGGTCGGAGACCCAGTACTTC.

This clonotype was detected ten times or more. The chain uses TRBV12-3 or TRBV12-4 and TRBJ2-3, with D tentatively TRBD1 or TRBD2 (6 bases each). CDR3 length equals 12 residues. V was cut by 4 bases and J by 6 bases, with 8 bases left in between. This chain's CDR3 is CASSWRGDTQYF. CDR3 bases: TGTGCCAGCAGTTGGAGGGGGGATACGCAGTATTTT.

Turning to this clonotype: One end of the junction varies from germline; a read error may be responsible. This chain links TRBV4-1 with TRBJ2-1, with 9 nucleotides matching TRBD1. The CDR3 is made up of 16 amino acids. Germline V gives CDR1 MGHRA, CDR2 YSYEKL. CDR3 DNA sequence: TGCGCCACACTGAATAGAACAGGGGGCTCCCACAATGAGCAGTTCTTC. This sequence encodes CATLNRTGGSHNEQFF.

This clonotype was recorded a few times. The chain links TRBV18 to TRBJ2-7; possible D gene TRBD1, 5 bases. This CDR3 comprises 15 residues. Trimming cost V 3 bases and J 3 bases, with 15 bases left between them. The V gene's germline CDR1 is KGHSH and CDR2 LQKENI. CDR3 coding DNA: TGTGCCAGCTCACCGATGGACAAGGCCCTCTACGAGCAGTACTTC. Translated: CASSPMDKALYEQYF.

This clonotype has a handful of counts. The chain links TRBV21-1 to TRBJ1-4; the table gives TRBD1 as D, unverified against the DNA. TRBV21-1 is marked as a pseudogene. The CDR3 has 14 amino acids. The CDR3 nucleotides are TGTGCCAGCAGCAACCGGGACAGGGTTGAAAAACTGTTTTTT. As protein: CASSNRDRVEKLFF.

This clonotype was seen a handful of times. The CDR3 is CASSLAWGANNEQFF. The CDR3, as DNA: TGTGCCAGCAGCTTAGCGTGGGGGGCGAACAATGAGCAGTTCTTC. The J gene is TRBJ2-1, the V gene TRBV7-2, with D possibly being TRBD1 or TRBD2 (6 bases each). V was clipped by 0 bases and J by 5 bases, with 11 bases between them. This CDR3 is built from 15 residues. Germline V gene sequence: CDR1 SGHTA, CDR2 FQGNSA. The whole variable domain, filled in from reference TRBV7-2 and TRBJ2-1, reads GAGVSQSPSNKVTEKGKDVELRCDPISGHTALYWYRQSLGQGLEFLIYFQGNSAPDKSGLPSDRFSAERTGGSVSTLTIQRTQQEDSAVYLCASSLAWGANNEQFFGPGTRLTVL.

This clonotype has only a few counts. The chain couples TRBV4-1 to TRBJ1-5; maybe TRBD1 (6 bases). CDR3 length: 15 residues. CDR1 and CDR2 from the germline V gene are MGHRA and YSYEKL. V lost 0 bases and J lost 9, with 15 bases in between. The CDR3 spells CASSQDGTGTSPQHF. For the CDR3, the DNA is TGCGCCAGCAGCCAAGATGGCACAGGGACTTCGCCCCAGCATTTT.

V and J are TRBV5-4 and TRBJ2-5; perhaps TRBD1 as D (5 bases). Germline loops: CDR1 SGHNT, CDR2 YYREEE (reference sequence). This CDR3 region has 13 residues. V lost 1 base and J 4 bases, leaving 8 bases between the germline ends. The CDR3 DNA follows: TGTGCCAGCAGCTTGCAGGGTATAGAGACCCAGTACTTC. It codes for CASSLQGIETQYF. Based on the CDR3 plus reference TRBV5-4 and TRBJ2-5, the full variable domain is ETGVTQSPTHLIKTRGQQVTLRCSSQSGHNTVSWYQQALGQGPQFIFQYYREEENGRGNFPPRFSGLQFPNYSSELNVNALELDDSALYLCASSLQGIETQYFGPGTRLLVL.

Only a few counts were recorded for this clonotype. The chain has TRBV6-2 or TRBV6-3 and TRBJ2-6; no reliable D call. Germline V gene sequence: CDR1 MNHEY, CDR2 SVGEGT. Trimming cost V 6 bases and J 2 bases, with 14 bases left between them. The CDR3 is made up of 16 amino acids. The chain's CDR3 is CASRNLTAPGANVLTF. The DNA for the CDR3 is TGTGCCAGCAGAAACCTAACCGCACCTGGGGCCAACGTCCTGACTTTC.

The J gene is TRBJ2-3, the V gene TRBV7-9; possible D gene TRBD1, 6 bases. The V gene's germline CDR1 is SEHNR and CDR2 FQNEAQ (reference sequence). Trimming left V 1 base short and J 2 bases short, with 13 bases between. This CDR3 spans 16 amino acids. In DNA form, the CDR3 reads TGTGCCAGCAGCTTAGGTGCGGACAGACTCACAGATACGCAGTATTTT. This sequence encodes CASSLGADRLTDTQYF.

This clonotype was observed once. The chain recombines TRBV6-2 or TRBV6-3 with TRBJ2-2; 10 bases match TRBD2. Germline CDR1 and CDR2: MNHEY and SVGEGT. V was clipped by 6 bases and J by 3 bases; unmatched bases: 10. The CDR3 sequence is 17 residues long. For the CDR3, the DNA is TGTGCCAGCAGCCTCTTTAAGCGGGGGGGTCACACCGGGGAGCTGTTTTTT. This codes for CASSLFKRGGHTGELFF.

This chain links TRBV2 with TRBJ2-5; tentatively, D is TRBD1 (6 bases). Trimming cost V 6 bases and J 5 bases, with 22 bases left between them. CDR3 length: 16 amino acids. CDR1 and CDR2 (germline): SNHLY, FYNNEI. Written as DNA, the CDR3 is TGTGCCAGCAGCCTCTTGGGCAGGGGCTTCGACGAGACCCAGTACTTC. This gives the protein CASSLLGRGFDETQYF. Drawing the rest from reference TRBV2 and TRBJ2-5, the complete variable domain is EPEVTQTPSHQVTQMGQEVILRCVPISNHLYFYWYRQILGQKVEFLVSFYNNEISEKSEIFDDQFSVERPDGSNFTLKIRSTKLEDSAMYFCASSLLGRGFDETQYFGPGTRLLVL.

This clonotype was counted between two and nine times. The chain's CDR3 is CASSLASSDNEQFF. DNA of the CDR3: TGTGCCAGCAGTTTAGCTAGTTCTGACAATGAGCAGTTCTTC. This chain joins TRBV12-3 or TRBV12-4 and TRBJ2-1; D gene unclear. The length of the CDR3 is 14 residues. V was pared by 0 bases and J by 5 bases, with 8 bases between.

V is TRBV20-1 and J is TRBJ2-3; D is perhaps TRBD2 (6 bases). Trimming shortened V by 5 bases and J by 6 bases, and 9 bases separated the two germline ends. The CDR3 has 11 residues. Per the germline V gene, CDR1 is DFQATT and CDR2 is SNEGSKA (reference sequence). CDR3 region: CSALAVDTQYF. The CDR3 DNA sequence: TGCAGTGCTTTAGCGGTTGATACGCAGTATTTT.

This rearrangement joins TRBV7-3 to TRBJ2-3; 16 nucleotides match TRBD2. The CDR3 covers 15 residues. V lost 8 bases to trimming and J lost 7 bases; unmatched junction nucleotides: 6. From germline, CDR1 is SGHTA and CDR2 FQGTGA. This CDR3 reads CASGTSGGAGYTQYF. DNA for the CDR3: TGTGCCAGCGGGACTAGCGGGGGGGCGGGGTATACGCAGTATTTT.

The rearrangement links TRBV7-2 to TRBJ1-1; D ambiguous. The V end was cut by 9 bases, the J end by 3 bases, with 5 bases between. CDR3 size: 10 residues. Germline V CDR1 and CDR2: SGHTA, FQGNSA. The CDR3 nucleotides read TGTGCCAGGCTATACACTGAAGCTTTCTTT. This sequence encodes CARLYTEAFF.

V is TRBV5-4 and J is TRBJ2-4; the match to TRBD1 covers 7 bases. The CDR3 consists of 13 residues. Germline assignment: CDR1 SGHNT and CDR2 YYREEE (reference sequence). Trimming took 2 bases from V and 9 from J; bases not matched to a gene: 5. This CDR3 reads CASSLTGERIQYF. The CDR3 coding sequence is TGTGCCAGCAGCTTAACAGGGGAACGCATTCAGTACTTC.

The rearrangement uses TRBV28 and TRBJ2-7, with 11 bases that match TRBD1. The V and J ends lost 4 bases and 5 bases, in that order; junction bases with no gene match: 1. The CDR3 sequence is 13 residues long. Germline V gene sequence: CDR1 MDHEN, CDR2 SYDVKM. CDR3 protein: CASSSGQGDEQYV. CDR3 nucleotide sequence: TGTGCCAGCAGTTCGGGACAGGGGGACGAGCAGTACGTC.